This note documents a single TCR beta chain sequence. Investigators prepared the TCR beta libraries by applying iRepertoire HTBI primers and Arm-PCR of CDR3 regions. TCRdb re-derived calls from the multiplex PCR reads in MiXCR, one entry per CDR3 protein. The data hold about 420,000 distinct CDR3 sequences, with approximately 16% observed a single time. The sample comes from a study of regulatory T cells in long-lasting Graves disease. Specified time point: newly diagnosed GD, antithyroid drugs for less than 3 months. RNA isolated from PBMCs was used to make the TCR library. The sample also formed part of further work on T cells in Graves' hyperthyroidism and ophthalmopathy.

Here the sequenced sample was peripheral blood mononuclear cells (PBMCs), taken at new diagnosis, from a patient treated with antithyroid drugs. This sequence originates from a woman aged 18-30 years with Graves disease.

Written as DNA, the CDR3 is TGTGCCAGCAGCCACGGGAACTACAATGAGCAGTTCTTC. It codes for CASSHGNYNEQFF. The chain recombines TRBV3-1 with TRBJ2-1, with D perhaps TRBD2 (5 bases). Trimming took 3 bases from V and 3 from J, leaving 6 bases between them. The CDR3 is made up of 13 amino acids. Germline CDR1 and CDR2: LGHDT and YNNKEL (reference sequence).